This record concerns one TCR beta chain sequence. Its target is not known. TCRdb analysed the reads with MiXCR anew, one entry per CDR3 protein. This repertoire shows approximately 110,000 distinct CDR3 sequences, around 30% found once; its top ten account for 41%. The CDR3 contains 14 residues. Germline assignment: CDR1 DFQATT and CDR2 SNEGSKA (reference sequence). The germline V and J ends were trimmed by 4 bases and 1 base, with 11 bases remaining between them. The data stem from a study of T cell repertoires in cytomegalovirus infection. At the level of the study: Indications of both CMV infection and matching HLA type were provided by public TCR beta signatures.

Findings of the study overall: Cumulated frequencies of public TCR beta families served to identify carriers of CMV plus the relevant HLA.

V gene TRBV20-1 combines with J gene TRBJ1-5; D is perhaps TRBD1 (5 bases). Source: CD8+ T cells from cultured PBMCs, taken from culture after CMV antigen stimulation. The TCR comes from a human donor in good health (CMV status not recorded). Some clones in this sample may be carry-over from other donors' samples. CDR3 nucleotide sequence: TGCAGTGCTACCCGGGGGGGGAGCAATCAGCCCCAGCATTTT. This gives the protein CSATRGGSNQPQHF.